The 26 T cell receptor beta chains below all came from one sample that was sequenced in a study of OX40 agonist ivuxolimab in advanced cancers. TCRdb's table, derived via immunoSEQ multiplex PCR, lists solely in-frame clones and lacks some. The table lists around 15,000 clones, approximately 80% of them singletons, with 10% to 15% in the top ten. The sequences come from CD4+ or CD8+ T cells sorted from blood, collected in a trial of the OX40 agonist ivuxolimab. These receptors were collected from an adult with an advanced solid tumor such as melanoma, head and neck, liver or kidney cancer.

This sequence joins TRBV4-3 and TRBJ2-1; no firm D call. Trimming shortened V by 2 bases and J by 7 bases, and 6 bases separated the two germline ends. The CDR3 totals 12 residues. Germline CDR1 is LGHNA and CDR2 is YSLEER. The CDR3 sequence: CASSQLDNEQFF. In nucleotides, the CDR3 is TGCGCCAGCAGCCAACTCGATAATGAGCAGTTCTTC.

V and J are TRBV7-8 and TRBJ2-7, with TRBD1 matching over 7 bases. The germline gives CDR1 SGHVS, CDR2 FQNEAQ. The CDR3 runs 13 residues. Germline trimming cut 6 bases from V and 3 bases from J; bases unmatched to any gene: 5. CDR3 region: CASRPDRDYEQYF. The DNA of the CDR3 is TGTGCCAGCAGGCCCGACAGGGACTACGAGCAGTACTTC. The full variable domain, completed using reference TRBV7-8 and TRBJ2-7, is GAGVSQSPRYKVAKRGQDVALRCDPISGHVSLFWYQQALGQGPEFLTYFQNEAQLDKSGLPSDRFFAERPEGSVSTLKIQRTQQEDSAVYLCASRPDRDYEQYFGPGTRLTVT.

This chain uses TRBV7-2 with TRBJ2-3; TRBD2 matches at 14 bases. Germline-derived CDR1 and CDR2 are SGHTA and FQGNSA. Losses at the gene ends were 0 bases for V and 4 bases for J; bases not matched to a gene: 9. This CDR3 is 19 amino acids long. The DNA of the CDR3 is TGTGCCAGCAGCTTAGCCCCCGGGACTAGCGGGAGTGGGTCAGATACGCAGTATTTT. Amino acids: CASSLAPGTSGSGSDTQYF.

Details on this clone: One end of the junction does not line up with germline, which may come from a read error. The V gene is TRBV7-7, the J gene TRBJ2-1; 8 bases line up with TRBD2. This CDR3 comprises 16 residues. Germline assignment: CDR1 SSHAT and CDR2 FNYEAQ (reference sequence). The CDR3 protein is CASSSIAGFSYNEQFF. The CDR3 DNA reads TGTGCTAGCAGCTCAATAGCGGGGTTCTCCTACAATGAGCAGTTCTTC.

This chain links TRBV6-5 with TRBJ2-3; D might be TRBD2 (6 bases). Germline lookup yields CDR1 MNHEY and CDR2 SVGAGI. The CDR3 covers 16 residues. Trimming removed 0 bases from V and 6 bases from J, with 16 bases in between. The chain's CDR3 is CASSYSKAGITDTQYF. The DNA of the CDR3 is TGTGCCAGCAGTTACTCGAAGGCGGGAATAACGGATACGCAGTATTTT.

Here the CDR3 reads CASVENTEAFF. The CDR3 nucleotides are TGTGCCAGCGTAGAGAACACTGAAGCTTTCTTT. The J gene is TRBJ1-1, the V gene TRBV6-1; D unclear. The V and J ends lost 8 bases and 1 base respectively, with 5 bases between them. The CDR3 runs 11 residues. Germline V CDR1 and CDR2: MNHNS, SASEGT.

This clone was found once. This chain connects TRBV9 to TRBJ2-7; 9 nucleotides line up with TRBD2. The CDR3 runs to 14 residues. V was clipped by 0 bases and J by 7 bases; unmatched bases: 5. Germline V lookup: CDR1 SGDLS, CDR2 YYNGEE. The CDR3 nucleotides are TGTGCCAGCAGCGTAGGGGGCGGGAGGGGAGAGCAGTACTTC. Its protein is CASSVGGGRGEQYF.

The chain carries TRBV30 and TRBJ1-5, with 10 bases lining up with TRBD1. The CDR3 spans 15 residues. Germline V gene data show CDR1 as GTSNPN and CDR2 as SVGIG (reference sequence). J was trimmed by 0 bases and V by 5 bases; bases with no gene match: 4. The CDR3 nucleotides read TGTGCCTGGGGGACAGGGGAAAATAGCAATCAGCCCCAGCATTTT. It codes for CAWGTGENSNQPQHF.

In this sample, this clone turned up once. The CDR3 DNA sequence: TGTGCCAGCAGCTCCCACGGAAGGTACAATGAGCAGTTCTTC. Protein: CASSSHGRYNEQFF. The rearrangement joins TRBV11-3 to TRBJ2-1; D remains unclear. Germline CDR1 and CDR2: SGHNT and YENEEA. This CDR3 comprises 14 residues. V was shortened by 4 bases and J by 4 bases, with 11 bases between the two germline ends. Drawing the rest from reference TRBV11-3 and TRBJ2-1, the complete variable domain is EAGVVQSPRYKIIEKKQPVAFWCNPISGHNTLYWYLQNLGQGPELLIRYENEEAVDDSQLPKDRFSAERLKGVDSTLKIQPAELGDSAVYLCASSSHGRYNEQFFGPGTRLTVL.

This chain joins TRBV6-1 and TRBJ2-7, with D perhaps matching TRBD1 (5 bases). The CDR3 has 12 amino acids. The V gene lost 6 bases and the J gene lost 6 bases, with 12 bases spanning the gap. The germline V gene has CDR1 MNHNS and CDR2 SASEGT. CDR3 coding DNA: TGTGCCAGCAGCCAACAGGAGCCCGAGCAGTACTTC. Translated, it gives CASSQQEPEQYF.

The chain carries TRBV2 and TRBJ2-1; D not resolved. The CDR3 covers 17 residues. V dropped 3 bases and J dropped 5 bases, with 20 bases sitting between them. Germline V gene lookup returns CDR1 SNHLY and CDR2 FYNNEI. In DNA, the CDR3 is TGTGCCAGCAGTGAGTTTGCGGCGCAAGACCAAAACAATGAGCAGTTCTTC. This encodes CASSEFAAQDQNNEQFF.

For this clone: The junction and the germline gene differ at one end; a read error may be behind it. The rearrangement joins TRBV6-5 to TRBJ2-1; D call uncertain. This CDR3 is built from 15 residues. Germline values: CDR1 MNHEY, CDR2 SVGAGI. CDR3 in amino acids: CASSPGDLSYNGQFF. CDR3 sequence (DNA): TGTGCCAGCAGTCCCGGTGATTTGTCCTACAATGGGCAGTTCTTC.

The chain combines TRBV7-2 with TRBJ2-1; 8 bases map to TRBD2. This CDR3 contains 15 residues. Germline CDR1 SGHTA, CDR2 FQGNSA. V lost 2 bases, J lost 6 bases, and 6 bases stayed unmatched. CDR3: CASSLKAGVSNEQFF. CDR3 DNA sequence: TGTGCCAGCAGCTTAAAAGCGGGAGTCTCCAATGAGCAGTTCTTC.

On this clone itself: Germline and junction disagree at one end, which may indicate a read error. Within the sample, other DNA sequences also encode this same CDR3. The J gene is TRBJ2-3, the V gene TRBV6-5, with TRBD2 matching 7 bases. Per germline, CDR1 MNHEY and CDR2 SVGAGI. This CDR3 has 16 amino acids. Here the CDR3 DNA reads TGTGCCAGCAGTTACTCGAAAGCGGGACGCACGGATACGCAGTATTTT. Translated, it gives CASSYSKAGRTDTQYF.

In DNA, the CDR3 is TGTGCCCCTGCGACAGAGACCCAGTACTTC. Its protein product is CAPATETQYF. The chain is built from TRBV7-7 and TRBJ2-5, with D unresolved. V was trimmed by 11 bases and J by 4 bases, leaving 8 bases between them. The CDR3 totals 10 residues. CDR1 is SSHAT, CDR2 FNYEAQ, per germline (reference sequence).

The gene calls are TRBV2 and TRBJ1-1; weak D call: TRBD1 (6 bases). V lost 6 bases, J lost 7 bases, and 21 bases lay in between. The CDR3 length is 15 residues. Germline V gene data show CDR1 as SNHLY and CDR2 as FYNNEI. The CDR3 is CASRESSGAKVEAFF. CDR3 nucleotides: TGTGCCAGCAGGGAAAGTTCGGGGGCTAAGGTTGAAGCTTTCTTT.

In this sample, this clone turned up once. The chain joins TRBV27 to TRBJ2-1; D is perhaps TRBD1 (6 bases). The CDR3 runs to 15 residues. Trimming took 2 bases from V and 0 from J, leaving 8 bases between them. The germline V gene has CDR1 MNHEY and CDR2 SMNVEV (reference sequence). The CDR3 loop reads CASSLQGSSYNEQFF. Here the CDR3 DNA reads TGTGCCAGCAGTTTACAGGGGAGCTCCTACAATGAGCAGTTCTTC.

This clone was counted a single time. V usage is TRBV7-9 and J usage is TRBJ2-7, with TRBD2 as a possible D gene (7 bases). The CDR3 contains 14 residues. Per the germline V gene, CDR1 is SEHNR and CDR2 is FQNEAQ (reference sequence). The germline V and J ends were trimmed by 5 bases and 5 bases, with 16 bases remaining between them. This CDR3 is CASSPRGGADEQYF. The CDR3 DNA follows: TGTGCCAGCAGCCCCCGAGGGGGGGCGGACGAGCAGTACTTC.

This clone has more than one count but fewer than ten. The CDR3 reads CASSSPRAAPTDTQYF. As DNA, the CDR3 is TGTGCCAGCAGCTCCCCCCGGGCGGCTCCCACAGATACGCAGTATTTT. The chain couples TRBV7-9 to TRBJ2-3; D gene uncertain. V gave up 4 bases and J gave up 2 bases, with 16 bases separating them. This CDR3 is built from 16 residues. Looked up from germline, CDR1 is SEHNR and CDR2 is FQNEAQ (reference sequence).

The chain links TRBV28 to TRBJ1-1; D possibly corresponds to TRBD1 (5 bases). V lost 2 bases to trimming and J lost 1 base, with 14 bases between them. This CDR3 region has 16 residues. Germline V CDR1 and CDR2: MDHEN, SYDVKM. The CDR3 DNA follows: TGTGCCAGCAGTTTAGAGGGACGCGATTGGAACACTGAAGCTTTCTTT. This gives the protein CASSLEGRDWNTEAFF.

In DNA, the CDR3 is TGTGCCAGCAGCCCCAGAACACACACTGAAGCTTTCTTT. This encodes CASSPRTHTEAFF. The rearrangement joins TRBV9 to TRBJ1-1; D is ambiguous. Germline V gene sequence: CDR1 SGDLS, CDR2 YYNGEE. The CDR3 has 13 amino acids. Trimming removed 4 bases at V and 3 bases at J, with 10 bases between.

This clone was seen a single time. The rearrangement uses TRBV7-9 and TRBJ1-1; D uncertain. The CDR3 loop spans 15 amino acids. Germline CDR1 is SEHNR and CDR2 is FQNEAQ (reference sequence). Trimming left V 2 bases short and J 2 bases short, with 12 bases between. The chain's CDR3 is CASSLISIPNTEAFF. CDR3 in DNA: TGTGCCAGCAGCTTAATTTCGATCCCTAACACTGAAGCTTTCTTT.

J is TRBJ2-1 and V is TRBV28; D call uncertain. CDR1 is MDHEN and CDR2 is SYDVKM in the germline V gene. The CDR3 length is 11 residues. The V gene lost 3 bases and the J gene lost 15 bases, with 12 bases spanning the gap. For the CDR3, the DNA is TGTGCCAGCAGTTTTGGGTCAGTTCTGTTCTTC. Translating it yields CASSFGSVLFF.

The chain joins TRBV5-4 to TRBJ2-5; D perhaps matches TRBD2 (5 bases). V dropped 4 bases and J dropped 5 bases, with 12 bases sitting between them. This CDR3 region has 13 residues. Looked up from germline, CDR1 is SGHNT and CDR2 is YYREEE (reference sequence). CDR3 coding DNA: TGTGCCAGCAGCCAAGAGGGCTTCGAGACCCAGTACTTC. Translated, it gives CASSQEGFETQYF.

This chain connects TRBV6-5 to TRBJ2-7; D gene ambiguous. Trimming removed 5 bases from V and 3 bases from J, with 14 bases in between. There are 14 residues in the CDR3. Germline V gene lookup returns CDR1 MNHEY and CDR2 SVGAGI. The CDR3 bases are TGTGCCAGCAGTAATGCGTGGCACAGCTACGAGCAGTACTTC. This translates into CASSNAWHSYEQYF.

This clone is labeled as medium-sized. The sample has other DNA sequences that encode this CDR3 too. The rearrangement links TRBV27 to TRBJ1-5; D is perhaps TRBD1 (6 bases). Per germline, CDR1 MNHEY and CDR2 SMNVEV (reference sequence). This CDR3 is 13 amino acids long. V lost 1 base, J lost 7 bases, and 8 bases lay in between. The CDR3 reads CASSLWGGQPQHF. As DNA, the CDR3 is TGTGCCAGCAGTTTATGGGGGGGCCAGCCCCAGCATTTT.